This entry lists 3 T cell receptor beta chains sequenced from one sample in a study of early T cells in non-severe SARS-CoV-2 infection. TCRdb re-derived calls from the 5' RACE reads in MiXCR, one entry per CDR3 protein. The repertoire includes around 40,000 distinct CDR3 sequences, around 6.5% of them detected once, and roughly a quarter sits in the top ten. Here the sequenced sample was whole blood, taken at baseline. The origin of the receptors is an adult who was a healthcare worker with PCR-confirmed SARS-CoV-2 infection or an uninfected control (not recorded which).

This clonotype was picked up a small number of times. The chain couples TRBV30 to TRBJ2-1; 10 bases match TRBD2. V gave up 1 base and J gave up 8 bases; unmatched junction bases: 11. Germline CDR1 and CDR2: GTSNPN and SVGIG (reference sequence). This CDR3 comprises 16 residues. CDR3 in amino acids: CAWSATSGTPGDEQFF. In nucleotides, the CDR3 is TGTGCCTGGAGTGCCACTAGCGGGACCCCGGGGGATGAGCAGTTCTTC. The full variable domain, in which reference TRBV30 and TRBJ2-1 provide the parts outside the CDR3, is SQTIHQWPATLVQPVGSPLSLECTVEGTSNPNLYWYRQAAGRGLQLLFYSVGIGQISSEVPQNLSASRPQDRQFILSSKKLLLSDSGFYLCAWSATSGTPGDEQFFGPGTRLTVL.

This clonotype was seen more than once but under ten times. This chain links TRBV12-3 or TRBV12-4 with TRBJ1-3; D is possibly TRBD1 (6 bases). V lost 3 bases, J lost 4 bases, and 13 bases lay in between. CDR3 size: 15 residues. CDR3: CASSFSSRGGNTIYF. In nucleotides, the CDR3 is TGTGCCAGCAGTTTCTCGTCCAGGGGAGGAAACACCATATATTTT.

This sequence joins TRBV25-1 and TRBJ1-4; D not certain. The CDR3 totals 14 residues. V gave up 4 bases and J gave up 8 bases, with 14 bases separating them. Germline CDR1 and CDR2: MGHDK and SYGVNS. The CDR3 sequence is CASSVPALGEKLFF. The CDR3 region has the DNA TGTGCCAGCAGTGTCCCGGCCTTAGGGGAAAAACTGTTTTTT. The full variable domain, rest sourced from reference TRBV25-1 and TRBJ1-4, is EADIYQTPRYLVIGTGKKITLECSQTMGHDKMYWYQQDPGMELHLIHYSYGVNSTEKGDLSSESTVSRIRTEHFPLTLESARPSHTSQYLCASSVPALGEKLFFGSGTQLSVL.